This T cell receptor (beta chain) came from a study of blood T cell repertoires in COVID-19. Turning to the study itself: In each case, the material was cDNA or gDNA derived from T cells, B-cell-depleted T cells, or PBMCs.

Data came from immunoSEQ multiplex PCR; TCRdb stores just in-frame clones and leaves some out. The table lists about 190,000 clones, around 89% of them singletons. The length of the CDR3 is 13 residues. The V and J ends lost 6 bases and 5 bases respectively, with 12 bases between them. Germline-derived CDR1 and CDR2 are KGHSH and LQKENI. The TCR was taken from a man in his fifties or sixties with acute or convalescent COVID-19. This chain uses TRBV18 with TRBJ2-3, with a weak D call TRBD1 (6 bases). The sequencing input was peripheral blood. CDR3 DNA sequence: TGTGCCAGCTCCCTTTACAGGGAAGATACGCAGTATTTT. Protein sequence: CASSLYREDTQYF.